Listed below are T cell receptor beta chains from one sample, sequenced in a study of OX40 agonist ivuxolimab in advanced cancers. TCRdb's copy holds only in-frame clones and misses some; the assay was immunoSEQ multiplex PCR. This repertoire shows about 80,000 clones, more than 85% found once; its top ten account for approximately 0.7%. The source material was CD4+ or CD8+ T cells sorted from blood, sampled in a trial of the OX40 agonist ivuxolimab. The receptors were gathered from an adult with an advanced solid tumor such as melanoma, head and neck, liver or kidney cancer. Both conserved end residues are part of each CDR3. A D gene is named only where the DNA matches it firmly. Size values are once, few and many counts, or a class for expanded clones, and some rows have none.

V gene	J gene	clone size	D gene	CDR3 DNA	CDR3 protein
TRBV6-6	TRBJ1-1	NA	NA	TGTGCCAGCAGTTTTCTAGGGGTGAACACTGAAGCTTTCTTT	CASSFLGVNTEAFF
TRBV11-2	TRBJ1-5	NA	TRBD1	TGTGCCAGCAGCGCCGACAGGGTAAATCAGCCCCAGCATTTT	CASSADRVNQPQHF
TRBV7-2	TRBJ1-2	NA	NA	TGTGCCAGCAGCACAGCACAGAGGAGTAACTATGGCTACACCTTC	CASSTAQRSNYGYTF
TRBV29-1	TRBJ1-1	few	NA	TGCAGCGTTGGTATACAGCTAGAAGCTTTCTTT	CSVGIQLEAFF
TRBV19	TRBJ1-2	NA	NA	TGTGCCAGTAGTCGGGCAGGATATGGCTACACCTTC	CASSRAGYGYTF
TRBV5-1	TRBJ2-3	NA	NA	TGCGCCAGCGGCATAGGGCTGGGCACAGATACGCAGTATTTT	CASGIGLGTDTQYF
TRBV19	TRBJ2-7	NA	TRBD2	TGTGCCAGTAGTCCTGGGACTAGCGGGAACTCCTACGAGCAGTACTTC	CASSPGTSGNSYEQYF
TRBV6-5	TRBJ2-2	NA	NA	TGTGCCAGCAGTTATATCAGGGGGGTCACCGGGGAGCTGTTTTTT	CASSYIRGVTGELFF
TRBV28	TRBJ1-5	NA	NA	TGTGCCAGCAGTAACCGGGCCCAAGGGAATCAGCCCCAGCATTTT	CASSNRAQGNQPQHF
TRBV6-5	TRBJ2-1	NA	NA	TGTGCCAGCTCAAACTATCAGTACAATGAGCAGTTCTTC	CASSNYQYNEQFF
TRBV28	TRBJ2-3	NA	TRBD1	TGTGCCAGCAGTTCACCGACAGGGGGCCTTACAGATACGCAGTATTTT	CASSSPTGGLTDTQYF
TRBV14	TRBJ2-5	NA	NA	TGTGCCAGCAGCCTTGGGGGGGCGACCCAGTACTTC	CASSLGGATQYF
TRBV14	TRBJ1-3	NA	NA	TGTGCCAGCAGCCAAGGCTACAGGACCTACTCTGGAAACACCATATATTTT	CASSQGYRTYSGNTIYF
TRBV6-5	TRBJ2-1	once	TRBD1	TGTGCCAGCAGTTACTTGGACAGGAATGGGATAAAGTTCTTC	CASSYLDRNGIKFF
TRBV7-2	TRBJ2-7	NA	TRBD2	TGTGCCAGCAGCTTAGGAGTTGCGGGAGGCTACGAGCAGTACTTC	CASSLGVAGGYEQYF
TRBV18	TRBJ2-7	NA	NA	TGTGCCAGCTCACCAGGAGGGACCGACGAGCAGTACTTC	CASSPGGTDEQYF
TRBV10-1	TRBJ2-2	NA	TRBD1	TGCGCCAGTGGACAGGAGAACACCGGGGAGCTGTTTTTT	CASGQENTGELFF
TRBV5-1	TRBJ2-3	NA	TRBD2	TGCGCCAGCAGCTTGCCCTTAGCGGGACCTAGCACAGATACGCAGTATTTT	CASSLPLAGPSTDTQYF
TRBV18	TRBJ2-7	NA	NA	TGTGCCAGCTCACCGGGAAGTTACGAGCAGTACTTC	CASSPGSYEQYF
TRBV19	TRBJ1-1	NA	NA	TGTGCCAGTAAGTTAAGTAACCTAATGAACACTGAAGCTTTCTTT	CASKLSNLMNTEAFF
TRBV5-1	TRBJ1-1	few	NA	TGCGCCAGCAGCCTACAGGGGAACACTGAAGCTTTCTTT	CASSLQGNTEAFF
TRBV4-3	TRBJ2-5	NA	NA	TGCGCCAGCAGCCAAGGACCCGCGCCCGGGACCCAGTACTTC	CASSQGPAPGTQYF
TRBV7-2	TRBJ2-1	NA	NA	TGTGCCAGCAGCTTGAGGATGTCAAACAATGAGCAGTTCTTC	CASSLRMSNNEQFF
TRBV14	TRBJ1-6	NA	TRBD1	TGTGCCAGCAGCCATGGGACAGGGGTTTCACCCCTCCACTTT	CASSHGTGVSPLHF
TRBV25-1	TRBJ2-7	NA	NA	TGTGCCAGCAGTGGCCCCGGGACACTGCTCTACGAGCAGTACTTC	CASSGPGTLLYEQYF
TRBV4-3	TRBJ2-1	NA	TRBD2	TGCGCCAGCAGCCACCTCTCCGGGACTAGCTCCAATGAGCAGTTCTTC	CASSHLSGTSSNEQFF
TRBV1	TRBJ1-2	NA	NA	TGCACCAGCAGCCAGGGGAGAGGAGGGGGAGGTGGCTACACCTTC	CTSSQGRGGGGGYTF
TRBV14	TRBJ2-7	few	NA	TGTGCCAGCAGCCAACTCCAGGGGAAAAACCACGAGCAGTACTTC	CASSQLQGKNHEQYF
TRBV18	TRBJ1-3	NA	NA	TGTGCCAGCTCACCCCAGGGCCAGCTAGGAAACACCATATATTTT	CASSPQGQLGNTIYF
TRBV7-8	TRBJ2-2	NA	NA	TGTGCCAGCAGCAAGGGGTGGCTAGCGACCGGGGAGCTGTTTTTT	CASSKGWLATGELFF
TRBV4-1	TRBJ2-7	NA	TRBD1	TGCGCCAGCAGCCAAGTCGGACAGGGAGCCAACGAGCAGTACTTC	CASSQVGQGANEQYF
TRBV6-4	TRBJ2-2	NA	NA	TGTGCCAGCAGTCCCGGGACCAACACCGGGGAGCTGTTTTTT	CASSPGTNTGELFF
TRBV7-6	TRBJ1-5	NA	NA	TGTGCCAGCAGCTTAGGACCTGGCCAGCCCCAGCATTTT	CASSLGPGQPQHF
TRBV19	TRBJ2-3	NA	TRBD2	TGTGCCAGTTCCCTGACTAGCGGGAAGGAGGGTACGCAGTATTTT	CASSLTSGKEGTQYF
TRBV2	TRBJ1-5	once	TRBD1	TGTGCCAGCAGCGAACTGACAGGGAATCAGCCCCAGCATTTT	CASSELTGNQPQHF
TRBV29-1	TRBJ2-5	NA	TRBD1	TGCAGCGTTGAGAGGGACAGGGGGGAGACCCAGTACTTC	CSVERDRGETQYF
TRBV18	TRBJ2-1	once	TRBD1	TGTGCCAGCTCAGCTTCCGGGACAGGGGTCAATGAGCAGTTCTTC	CASSASGTGVNEQFF
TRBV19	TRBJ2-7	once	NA	TGTGCCAGTAGTATTGGCGAGGGAGAAGTCGACGAGCAGTACTTC	CASSIGEGEVDEQYF
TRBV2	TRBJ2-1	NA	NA	TGTGCCAGCAGGAGGGACTTAGGGCACAATGAGCAGTTCTTC	CASRRDLGHNEQFF
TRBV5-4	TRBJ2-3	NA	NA	TGTGCCAGCAGCTTGGTAGATACGCAGTATTTT	CASSLVDTQYF
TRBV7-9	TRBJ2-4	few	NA	TGTGCCAGCGGCAGGGAAAACATTCAGTACTTC	CASGRENIQYF
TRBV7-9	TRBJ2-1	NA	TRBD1	TGTGCCAGCAGCTTAGTCCAGGGGGCAGCGAATGAGCAGTTCTTC	CASSLVQGAANEQFF
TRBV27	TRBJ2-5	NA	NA	TGTGCCAGCAGTCCACAGTACCAAGAGACCCAGTACTTC	CASSPQYQETQYF
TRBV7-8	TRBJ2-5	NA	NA	TGTGCCAGCAGCGCCAGGGAAGAGACCCAGTACTTC	CASSAREETQYF